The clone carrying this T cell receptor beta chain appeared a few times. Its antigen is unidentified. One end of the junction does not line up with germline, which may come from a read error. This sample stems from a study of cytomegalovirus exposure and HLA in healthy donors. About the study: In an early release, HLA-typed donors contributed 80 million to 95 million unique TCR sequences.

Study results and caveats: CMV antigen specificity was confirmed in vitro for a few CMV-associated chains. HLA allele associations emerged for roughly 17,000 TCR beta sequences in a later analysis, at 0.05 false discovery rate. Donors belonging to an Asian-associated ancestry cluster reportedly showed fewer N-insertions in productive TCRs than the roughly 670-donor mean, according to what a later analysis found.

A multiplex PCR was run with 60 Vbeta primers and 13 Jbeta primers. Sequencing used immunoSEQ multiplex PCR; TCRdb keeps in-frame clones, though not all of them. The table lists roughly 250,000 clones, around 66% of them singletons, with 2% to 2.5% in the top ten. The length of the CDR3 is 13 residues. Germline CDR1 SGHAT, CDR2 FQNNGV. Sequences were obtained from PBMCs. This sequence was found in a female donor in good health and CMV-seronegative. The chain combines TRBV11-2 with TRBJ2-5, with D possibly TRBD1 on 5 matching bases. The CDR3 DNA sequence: TGTGCCAGTAGCTCAGGGATCCAAGAGACCCAGTACTTC. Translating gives CASSSGIQETQYF.